This TCR beta chain appears in the sequencing data of a study of shared clonotypes between healthy human individuals. Study-wide context: For every donor, three CD4 naive, three CD4 memory, two CD8 naive and one CD8 memory plates were used.

General observations from the study: Some clonotypes were shared by all four sorted-subset donors, while others were not shared. The non-shared ones had lower generation probabilities than the shared ones. It was expected that sequencing depth would affect clonotype sharing among donors.

The repertoire was sequenced with immunoSEQ multiplex PCR; TCRdb's copy has only in-frame clones and lacks some. The data hold about 1 million clones, with around 76% observed a single time. As for this clone: Its target is not known.

This clonotype was sampled from a young man in good health. Sequencing was performed on memory CD4+ T cells sorted from blood. Specified subset: CD45RA-negative fraction.

The CDR3 reads CASSFGRQGVNYGYTF. CDR3 DNA sequence: TGTGCCAGCAGCTTCGGGAGACAGGGGGTTAACTATGGCTACACCTTC. The chain is built from TRBV7-9 and TRBJ1-2; 9 bases fit TRBD1. The CDR3 consists of 16 residues. V trimming: 3 bases; J trimming: 1 base; junction bases outside the gene matches: 6. Germline V CDR1 and CDR2: SEHNR, FQNEAQ (reference sequence).